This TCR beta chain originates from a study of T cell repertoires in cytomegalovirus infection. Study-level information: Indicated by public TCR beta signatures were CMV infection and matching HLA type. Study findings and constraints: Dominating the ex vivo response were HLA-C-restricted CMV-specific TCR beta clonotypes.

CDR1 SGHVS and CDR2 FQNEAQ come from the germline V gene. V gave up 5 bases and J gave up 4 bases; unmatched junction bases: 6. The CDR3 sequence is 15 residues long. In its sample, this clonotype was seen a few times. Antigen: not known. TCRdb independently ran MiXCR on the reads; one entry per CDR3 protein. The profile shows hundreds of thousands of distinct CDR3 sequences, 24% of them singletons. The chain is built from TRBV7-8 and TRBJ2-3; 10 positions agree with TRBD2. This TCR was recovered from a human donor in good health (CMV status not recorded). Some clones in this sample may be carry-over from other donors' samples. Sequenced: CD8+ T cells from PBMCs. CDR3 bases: TGTGCCAGCAGCCTGAGCGGGGGGGGAGCAGATACGCAGTATTTT. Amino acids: CASSLSGGGADTQYF.